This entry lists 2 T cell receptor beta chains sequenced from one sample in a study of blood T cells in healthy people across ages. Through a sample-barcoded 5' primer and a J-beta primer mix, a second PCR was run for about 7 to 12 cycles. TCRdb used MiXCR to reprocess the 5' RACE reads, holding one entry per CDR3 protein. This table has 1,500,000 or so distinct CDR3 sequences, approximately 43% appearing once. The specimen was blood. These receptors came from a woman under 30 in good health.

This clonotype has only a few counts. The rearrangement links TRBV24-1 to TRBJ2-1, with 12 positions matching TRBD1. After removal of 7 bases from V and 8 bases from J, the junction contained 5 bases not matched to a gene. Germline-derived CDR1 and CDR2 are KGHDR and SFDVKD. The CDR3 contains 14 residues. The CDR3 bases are TGTGCCACCAGCGGGACAGGGGGCGTAGATGAGCAGTTCTTC. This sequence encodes CATSGTGGVDEQFF.

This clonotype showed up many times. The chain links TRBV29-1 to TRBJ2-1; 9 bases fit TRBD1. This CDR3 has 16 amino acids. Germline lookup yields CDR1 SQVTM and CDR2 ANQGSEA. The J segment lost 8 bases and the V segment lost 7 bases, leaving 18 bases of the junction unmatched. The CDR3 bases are TGCAGCGCCGAAGGGCGGGACAGGGTATCATTCGATGAGCAGTTCTTC. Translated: CSAEGRDRVSFDEQFF.